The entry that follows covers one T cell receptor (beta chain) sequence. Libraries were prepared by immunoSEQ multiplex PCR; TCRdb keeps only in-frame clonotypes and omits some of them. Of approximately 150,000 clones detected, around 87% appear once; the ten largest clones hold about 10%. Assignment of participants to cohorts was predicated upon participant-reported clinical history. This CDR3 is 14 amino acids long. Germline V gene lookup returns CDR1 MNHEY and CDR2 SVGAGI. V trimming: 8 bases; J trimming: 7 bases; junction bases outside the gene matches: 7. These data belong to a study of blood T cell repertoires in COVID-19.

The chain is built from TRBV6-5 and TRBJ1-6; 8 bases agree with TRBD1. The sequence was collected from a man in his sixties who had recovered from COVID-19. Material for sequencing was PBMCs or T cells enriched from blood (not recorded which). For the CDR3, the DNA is TGTGCCAGCTTCCGGACAGGGCCGAATTCACCCCTCCACTTT. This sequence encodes CASFRTGPNSPLHF.